This is a list of T cell receptor beta chains from one sample in a study of regulatory T cells in long-lasting Graves disease. MiXCR, applied by TCRdb to the multiplex PCR reads, yields one record per CDR3 protein. The repertoire consists of about 400,000 distinct CDR3 sequences, with about a sixth occurring once and the leading ten covering approximately 22%. Sequences were derived from peripheral blood mononuclear cells (PBMCs), sampled at new diagnosis, from a patient treated with antithyroid drugs. Receptor source: a female donor with Graves disease. Both conserved end residues are part of each CDR3. A D gene is named only where the DNA matches it firmly. The size field is filled for only some rows; it gives once, few, many or a size class.

>TRBJ2-1|few|TRBV6-2/TRBV6-3|TRBD2
CASSYSGRGGHEQFF
TGTGCCAGCAGTTACTCGGGGCGGGGGGGGCATGAGCAGTTCTTC
>TRBJ2-3|many|TRBV6-4|TRBD1
CASSPEGQGTDTQYF
TGTGCCAGCAGTCCGGAGGGACAGGGGACAGATACGCAGTATTTT
>TRBJ1-3|NA|TRBV5-6|NA
CASSIGTTTWSSGNTIYF
TGTGCCAGCAGCATTGGGACAACCACTTGGAGCTCTGGAAACACCATATATTTT
>TRBJ2-5|many|TRBV9|TRBD2
CASSVGGGARETQYF
TGTGCCAGCAGCGTAGGCGGGGGGGCTCGAGAGACCCAGTACTTC
>TRBJ1-1|many|TRBV18|NA
CASSPERVTEAFF
TGTGCCAGCTCACCCGAAAGGGTAACTGAAGCTTTCTTT
>TRBJ2-1|many|TRBV5-1|NA
CASSLQEANEQFF
TGCGCCAGCAGCTTACAGGAGGCCAATGAGCAGTTCTTC
>TRBJ1-5|NA|TRBV12-3/TRBV12-4|NA
CGSRRDNQPQHF
TGTGGGTCTCGACGGGACAATCAGCCCCAGCATTTT
>TRBJ2-3|NA|TRBV9|TRBD2
CASNRPGGGETDTQYF
TGTGCCAGCAACCGCCCGGGGGGGGGAGAGACAGATACGCAGTATTTT
>TRBJ1-2|many|TRBV5-4|TRBD1
CASIPRDSYGYTF
TGTGCCAGCATTCCCCGGGACAGTTATGGCTACACCTTC
>TRBJ2-1|many|TRBV5-1|NA
CASSLARPTGLSYNEQFF
TGCGCCAGCAGCCTGGCCAGGCCAACGGGCCTTTCCTACAATGAGCAGTTCTTC
>TRBJ1-3|NA|TRBV29-1|NA
CSCRQPSGNTIYF
TGCAGCTGCCGACAGCCCTCTGGAAACACCATATATTTT
>TRBJ2-2|NA|TRBV4-2|TRBD2
CASSHTSGGFTGELFF
TGTGCCAGCAGCCATACTAGCGGGGGGTTCACCGGGGAGCTGTTTTTT
>TRBJ2-5|many|TRBV10-3|NA
CAISNADEQETQYF
TGTGCCATCAGTAACGCCGACGAGCAAGAGACCCAGTACTTC
>TRBJ2-5|many|TRBV11-2|TRBD1
CASSTRQGRQETQYF
TGTGCCAGCAGCACACGACAGGGAAGGCAAGAGACCCAGTACTTC
>TRBJ2-1|many|TRBV14|NA
CASSQGSLGFSNEQFF
TGTGCCAGCAGCCAAGGGTCACTAGGATTTTCGAATGAGCAGTTCTTC
>TRBJ2-5|many|TRBV7-2|NA
CASSFQGLRDQETQYF
TGTGCCAGCAGCTTCCAGGGACTTCGGGACCAAGAGACCCAGTACTTC
>TRBJ1-2|many|TRBV7-9|NA
CASSPQGTTRGYGYTF
TGTGCCAGCAGCCCCCAAGGAACGACACGGGGCTATGGCTACACCTTC
>TRBJ2-5|many|TRBV30|NA
CAWRKAGSQETQYF
TGTGCCTGGAGGAAAGCGGGTTCCCAAGAGACCCAGTACTTC
>TRBJ2-1|many|TRBV6-9|TRBD2
CASSYPWEIAGGGEQFF
TGTGCCAGCAGTTACCCCTGGGAGATAGCGGGGGGCGGTGAGCAGTTCTTC
>TRBJ2-1|many|TRBV5-1|NA
CASRLAASSYNEQFF
TGCGCCAGCAGGTTAGCGGCGAGTAGTTACAATGAGCAGTTCTTC
>TRBJ1-6|few|TRBV6-1|TRBD1
CASADRVNSPLHF
TGTGCCAGCGCCGACAGGGTTAATTCACCCCTCCACTTT
>TRBJ2-3|many|TRBV7-9|NA
CASSLAPPDTQYF
TGTGCCAGCAGCTTAGCTCCCCCAGATACGCAGTATTTT
>TRBJ1-2|many|TRBV10-3|NA
CAISPPRRANYGYTF
TGTGCCATCAGTCCCCCCAGAAGAGCCAACTATGGCTACACCTTC
>TRBJ2-7|many|TRBV5-1|NA
CASSQPPTGEQYF
TGCGCCAGCAGCCAACCGCCCACGGGCGAGCAGTACTTC
>TRBJ2-5|few|TRBV12-3/TRBV12-4|TRBD2
CASSGRLAGGPRETQYF
TGTGCCAGCAGTGGACGACTAGCGGGAGGGCCGAGAGAGACCCAGTACTTC
>TRBJ2-3|NA|TRBV7-3|TRBD2
CASRRAGLAGDTQYF
TGTGCCAGCAGGCGAGCGGGACTAGCGGGGGATACGCAGTATTTT